This T cell receptor (beta chain) was recorded in a study of cytomegalovirus exposure and HLA in healthy donors. Deletions cut 2 bases from V and 4 bases from J, with 6 bases between. This CDR3 is 13 amino acids long. The germline CDR1 and CDR2 sequences are MNHNS and SASEGT. TCRdb's table, derived via immunoSEQ multiplex PCR, lists solely in-frame clones and lacks some. The data show 150,000 to 200,000 clones, 85% to 90% seen once. The rearrangement uses TRBV6-1 and TRBJ2-4; D might be TRBD2 (6 bases). Sequencing was carried out using PBMCs. The receptor was isolated from a woman under 30 in good health and CMV-seropositive. The CDR3 region is CASSERGKNIQYF. In DNA form, the CDR3 reads TGTGCCAGCAGTGAACGGGGGAAAAACATTCAGTACTTC.